This T cell receptor (beta chain) derives from a study of cytomegalovirus exposure and HLA in healthy donors. Notes on the study in general: Confirmation was obtained in vitro that three CMV-associated chains are specific for CMV antigens.

Notes on this clone: The antigen is not known.

Germline V lookup: CDR1 SGHTA, CDR2 FQGNSA. The ends were cut back, 3 bases at V and 4 bases at J, with 19 bases in the middle. This CDR3 spans 16 amino acids. Vbeta (60) and Jbeta (13) primers were used in the PCR. Only in-frame clones appear in the TCRdb table, and some are missing; sequencing was by immunoSEQ multiplex PCR. The table lists 140,000 or so clones, 66% of them singletons. The chain uses TRBV7-2 and TRBJ2-7; D is perhaps TRBD2 (7 bases). The sequencing input was PBMCs. The receptor's source is an older woman in good health and CMV-seronegative. The CDR3: CASSLGEGGAWYEQYF. CDR3 DNA sequence: TGTGCCAGCAGCTTGGGGGAGGGGGGGGCTTGGTACGAGCAGTACTTC.